This T cell receptor (beta chain) was identified in a study of blood T cell repertoires in COVID-19. As for the study in general: COVID-19 samples, acute and convalescent, were from the United States, Italy and Spain.

Sequenced by immunoSEQ multiplex PCR; TCRdb stores in-frame clones only, minus some. The sample has 100,000 or so clones; approximately 91% are singletons. This CDR3 is built from 14 residues. Germline V CDR1 and CDR2: SNHLY, FYNNEI. Between the trimmed V and J ends, which lost 3 bases and 8 bases, there was a span of 16 bases. This clone occurred once. This chain uses TRBV2 with TRBJ1-2; D is possibly TRBD1 (5 bases). Specimen: peripheral blood. The sequence was collected from a woman aged 55-69 years with acute or convalescent COVID-19. The CDR3 sequence: CASSENRSGGGYTF. The CDR3 DNA sequence: TGTGCCAGCAGTGAGAATCGCTCCGGGGGGGGCTACACCTTC.